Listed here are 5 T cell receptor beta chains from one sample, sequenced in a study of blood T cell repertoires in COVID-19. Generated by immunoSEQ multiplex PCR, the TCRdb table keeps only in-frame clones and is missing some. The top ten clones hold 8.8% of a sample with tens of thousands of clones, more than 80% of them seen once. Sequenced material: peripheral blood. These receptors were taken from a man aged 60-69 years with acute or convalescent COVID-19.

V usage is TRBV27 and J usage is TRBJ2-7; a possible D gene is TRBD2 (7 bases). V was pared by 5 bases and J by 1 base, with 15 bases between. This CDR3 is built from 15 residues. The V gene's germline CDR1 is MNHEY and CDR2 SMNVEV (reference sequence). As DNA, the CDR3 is TGTGCCAGCAGTCCCATAGGGGGGGATTCCTACGAGCAGTACTTC. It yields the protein CASSPIGGDSYEQYF.

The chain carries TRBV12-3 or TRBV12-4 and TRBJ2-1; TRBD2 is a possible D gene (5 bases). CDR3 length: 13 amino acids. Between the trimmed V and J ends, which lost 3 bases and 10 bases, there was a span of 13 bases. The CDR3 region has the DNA TGTGCCAGCAGTTTCCGGGAAATGGGCGAGCAGTTCTTC. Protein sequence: CASSFREMGEQFF.

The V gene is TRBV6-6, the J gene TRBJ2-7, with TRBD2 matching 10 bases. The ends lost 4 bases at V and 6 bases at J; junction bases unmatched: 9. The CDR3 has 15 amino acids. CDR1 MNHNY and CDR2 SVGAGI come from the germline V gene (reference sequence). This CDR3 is CASSSSGTSDGEQYF. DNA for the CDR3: TGTGCCAGCAGTTCCTCGGGGACTAGCGACGGCGAGCAGTACTTC.

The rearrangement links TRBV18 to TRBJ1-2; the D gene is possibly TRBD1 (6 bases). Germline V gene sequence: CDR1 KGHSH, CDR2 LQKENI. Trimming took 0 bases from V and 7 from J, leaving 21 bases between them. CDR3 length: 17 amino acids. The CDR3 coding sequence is TGTGCCAGCTCACCACCGAGGGGGAGGGAGCAGGTTGCTGGCTACACCTTC. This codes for CASSPPRGREQVAGYTF.

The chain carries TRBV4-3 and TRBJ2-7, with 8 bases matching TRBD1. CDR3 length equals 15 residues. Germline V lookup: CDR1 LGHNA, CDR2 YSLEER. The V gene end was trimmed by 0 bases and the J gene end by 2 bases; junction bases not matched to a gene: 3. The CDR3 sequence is CASSQDGQGPYEQYF. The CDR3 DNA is TGCGCCAGCAGCCAAGATGGACAGGGCCCCTACGAGCAGTACTTC.